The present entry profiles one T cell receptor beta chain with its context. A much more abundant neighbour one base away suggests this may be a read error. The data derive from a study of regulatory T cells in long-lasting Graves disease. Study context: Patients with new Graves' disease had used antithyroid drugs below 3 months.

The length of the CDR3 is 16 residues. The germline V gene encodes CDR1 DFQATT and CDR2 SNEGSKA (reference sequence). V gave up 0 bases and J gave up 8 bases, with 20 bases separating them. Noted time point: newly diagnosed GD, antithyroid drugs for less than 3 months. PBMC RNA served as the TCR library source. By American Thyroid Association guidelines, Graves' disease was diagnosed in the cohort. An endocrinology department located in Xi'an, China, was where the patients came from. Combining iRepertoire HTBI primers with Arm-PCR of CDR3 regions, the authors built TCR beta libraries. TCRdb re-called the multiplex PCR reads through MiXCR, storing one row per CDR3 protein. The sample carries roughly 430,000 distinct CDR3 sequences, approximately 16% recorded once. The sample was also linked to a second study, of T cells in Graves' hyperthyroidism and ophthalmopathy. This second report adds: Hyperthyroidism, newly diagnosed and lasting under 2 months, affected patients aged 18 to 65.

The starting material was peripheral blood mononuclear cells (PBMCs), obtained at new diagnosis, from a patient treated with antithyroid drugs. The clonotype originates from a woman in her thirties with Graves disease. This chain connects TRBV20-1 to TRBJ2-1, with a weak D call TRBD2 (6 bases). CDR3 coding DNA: TGCAGTGCTAGAGATGGGAGGCTAGCCCTGGCGCATGAGCAGTTCTTC. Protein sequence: CSARDGRLALAHEQFF.